Each of the 9 T cell receptor beta chains below was sequenced from the same sample in a study of blood T cell repertoires in COVID-19. The data were produced by immunoSEQ multiplex PCR, yet TCRdb's version contains in-frame clones alone and is incomplete. The sample yields 40,000 to 65,000 clones, 86% seen once. The sample was peripheral blood. Receptors originate from a man in his 70s with active COVID-19.

The chain combines TRBV7-6 with TRBJ1-1; D may be TRBD1 (5 bases). Germline V gene data show CDR1 as SGHVS and CDR2 as FNYEAQ. This CDR3 is built from 15 residues. V lost 5 bases to trimming and J lost 3 bases, with 16 bases between them. The CDR3 reads CASSPRRDSHTEAFF. The CDR3 nucleotides are TGTGCCAGCAGCCCTCGTAGGGACTCGCACACTGAAGCTTTCTTT.

V and J are TRBV11-2 and TRBJ1-2; weak D call: TRBD1 (5 bases). The CDR3 sequence is 13 residues long. CDR1 and CDR2 from the germline V gene are SGHAT and FQNNGV. Trimming removed 4 bases at V and 2 bases at J, with 8 bases between. CDR3 sequence reads: CASSWGGNYGYTF. For the CDR3, the DNA is TGTGCCAGCAGCTGGGGGGGGAACTATGGCTACACCTTC.

For the CDR3, the DNA is TGTGCCAGCTCACCGATCCGGGACAGTGAAGCTTTCTTT. Its translation is CASSPIRDSEAFF. The chain links TRBV18 to TRBJ1-1; 7 bases map to TRBD1. The CDR3 has 13 amino acids. Losses at the gene ends were 3 bases for V and 7 bases for J; bases not matched to a gene: 5. CDR1 and CDR2 (germline): KGHSH, LQKENI.

V usage is TRBV29-1 and J usage is TRBJ2-1, with 10 bases that match TRBD2. The length of the CDR3 is 14 residues. The V gene end was trimmed by 6 bases and the J gene end by 4 bases; junction bases not matched to a gene: 6. Germline V gives CDR1 SQVTM, CDR2 ANQGSEA. The CDR3 region has the DNA TGCAGCGTAGCGTCTAGCGGGGGATACAATGAGCAGTTCTTC. Protein product: CSVASSGGYNEQFF.

The chain couples TRBV6-1 to TRBJ1-2, with 7 positions matching TRBD1. V dropped 0 bases and J dropped 4; count of bases not matched to a gene: 2. Germline V gene data show CDR1 as MNHNS and CDR2 as SASEGT. The CDR3 sequence is 14 residues long. CDR3 nucleotides: TGTGCCAGCAGTGAAGCAGGGGGCGCCTATGGCTACACCTTC. Translation: CASSEAGGAYGYTF.

V gene TRBV5-1 combines with J gene TRBJ2-7, with 9 bases that match TRBD1. The CDR3 is made up of 14 amino acids. V was pared by 0 bases and J by 6 bases, with 4 bases of the junction left unmatched. Looked up from germline, CDR1 is SGHRS and CDR2 is YFSETQ. CDR3 region: CASSLEGTGPEQYF. The DNA of the CDR3 is TGCGCCAGCAGCTTGGAGGGGACAGGGCCCGAGCAGTACTTC.

This chain connects TRBV7-9 to TRBJ2-1; 8 bases map to TRBD2. The CDR3 extends over 14 amino acids. Germline values: CDR1 SEHNR, CDR2 FQNEAQ (reference sequence). The V and J ends lost 5 bases and 7 bases, in that order; junction bases with no gene match: 7. The CDR3 nucleotides read TGTGCCAGCAGCCGTAGCGGGGCCTCGAATGAGCAGTTCTTC. Translating gives CASSRSGASNEQFF.

The rearrangement joins TRBV6-5 to TRBJ1-1, with a weak D call TRBD1 (5 bases). The CDR3 has 15 amino acids. V lost 2 bases and J lost 5, with 15 bases in between. The germline V gene has CDR1 MNHEY and CDR2 SVGAGI. The CDR3 protein is CASSYQGRKSTEAFF. CDR3 DNA sequence: TGTGCCAGCAGTTACCAGGGCAGGAAGTCAACTGAAGCTTTCTTT.

The rearrangement joins TRBV6-2 or TRBV6-3 to TRBJ2-2, with 12 bases identical to TRBD1. The germline CDR1 and CDR2 sequences are MNHEY and SVGEGT. Germline trimming cut 4 bases from V and 4 bases from J; bases unmatched to any gene: 1. The CDR3 is made up of 15 amino acids. Written as DNA, the CDR3 is TGTGCCAGCAGTTTGGGACAGGGGGCCACCGGGGAGCTGTTTTTT. Its translation: CASSLGQGATGELFF.